A single sample gave rise to the 10 T cell receptor beta chains below, sequenced in a study of chemoradiotherapy in HPV16-positive cancers. The table came from immunoSEQ multiplex PCR; TCRdb's copy has only in-frame clones and leaves some out. The repertoire consists of about 14,000 clones, with 65% to 85% occurring once and the leading ten covering 10%. The specimen was obtained from a patient who underwent chemoradiotherapy. The receptors were sampled from a human donor with HPV-associated anogenital cancer.

This CDR3 is CASSGDSNQPQHF. In DNA, the CDR3 is TGTGCCAGCAGCGGCGATAGCAATCAGCCCCAGCATTTT. The chain couples TRBV5-5 to TRBJ1-5; D not resolved. The V end was cut by 4 bases, the J end by 0 bases, with 5 bases between. This CDR3 is built from 13 residues. CDR1 is SGHKS, CDR2 YYEKEE, per germline (reference sequence).

The chain uses TRBV13 and TRBJ2-7, with 10 bases fitting TRBD1. V lost 2 bases and J lost 0; bases outside the gene matches: 4. Germline V gene data show CDR1 as PRHDT and CDR2 as FYEKMQ (reference sequence). CDR3 length equals 16 residues. This CDR3 reads CASSLRQGADSYEQYF. The CDR3, as DNA: TGTGCCAGCAGCTTAAGACAGGGGGCAGACTCCTACGAGCAGTACTTC.

The rearrangement uses TRBV25-1 and TRBJ1-2; D ambiguous. This CDR3 has 13 amino acids. The germline V gene has CDR1 MGHDK and CDR2 SYGVNS. V gave up 3 bases and J gave up 7 bases, with 12 bases separating them. The CDR3 loop reads CASSDPRVPGYTF. CDR3 in DNA: TGTGCCAGCAGTGATCCCCGGGTCCCTGGCTACACCTTC.

The V call is TRBV27, the J call TRBJ1-4; unclear D gene. V was trimmed by 0 bases and J by 7 bases, leaving 15 bases between them. CDR1 and CDR2 (germline): MNHEY, SMNVEV (reference sequence). The CDR3 is 16 residues long. Written as DNA, the CDR3 is TGTGCCAGCAGTTTATCCGCCCGAGTCGGAGGTGAAAAACTGTTTTTT. It codes for CASSLSARVGGEKLFF.

The genes are TRBV5-4 and TRBJ2-7; D is possibly TRBD1 (5 bases). Trimming pared 4 bases from V and 0 bases from J, leaving 8 bases between. The V gene's germline CDR1 is SGHNT and CDR2 YYREEE (reference sequence). The CDR3 totals 13 residues. The CDR3 nucleotides are TGTGCCAGCAGCCCTCAGGGCTCCTACGAGCAGTACTTC. The encoded protein is CASSPQGSYEQYF.

This chain links TRBV7-2 with TRBJ2-5, with D unresolved. CDR3 length equals 13 residues. Germline loops: CDR1 SGHTA, CDR2 FQGNSA. The ends were cut back, 7 bases at V and 3 bases at J, with 12 bases in the middle. The CDR3 DNA sequence: TGTGCCAGCACCTTCTTAGTCGAAGAGACCCAGTACTTC. As protein: CASTFLVEETQYF.

The chain is built from TRBV6-4 and TRBJ1-2; possible D gene TRBD1, 6 bases. The CDR3 runs 11 residues. V was pared by 9 bases and J by 8 bases, with 13 bases between. CDR1 and CDR2 from the germline V gene are MRHNA and SNTAGT. CDR3 nucleotide sequence: TGTGCCAGTTGTCACAGGGTCGGCTACACCTTC. This codes for CASCHRVGYTF.

This clone was counted only a few times. This chain uses TRBV28 with TRBJ2-1, with D hard to call. Germline CDR1 and CDR2: MDHEN and SYDVKM. The CDR3 length is 15 residues. V dropped 6 bases and J dropped 1 base, with 13 bases sitting between them. The CDR3 sequence: CASSGRPVSYNEQFF. CDR3 DNA sequence: TGTGCCAGCAGCGGGCGACCCGTTTCCTACAATGAGCAGTTCTTC.

This clone showed up just a few times. The rearrangement uses TRBV9 and TRBJ1-1, with D unresolved. Trimming pared 2 bases from V and 1 base from J, leaving 12 bases between. The CDR3 extends over 15 amino acids. In germline, CDR1 is SGDLS, CDR2 YYNGEE. The DNA for the CDR3 is TGTGCCAGCAGCGTTGCCCCCAGAGGGAACACTGAAGCTTTCTTT. It specifies CASSVAPRGNTEAFF.

Only one count was recorded for this clone. The chain employs TRBV15 and TRBJ1-5; 11 bases fit TRBD1. The CDR3 contains 14 residues. J gave up 7 bases and V 5 bases, and 4 bases lay outside the gene matches. Germline CDR1 and CDR2: LNHNV and YYDKDF (reference sequence). CDR3 protein: CATSGQGAGQPQHF. CDR3 nucleotides: TGTGCCACCAGCGGACAGGGGGCAGGACAGCCCCAGCATTTT.